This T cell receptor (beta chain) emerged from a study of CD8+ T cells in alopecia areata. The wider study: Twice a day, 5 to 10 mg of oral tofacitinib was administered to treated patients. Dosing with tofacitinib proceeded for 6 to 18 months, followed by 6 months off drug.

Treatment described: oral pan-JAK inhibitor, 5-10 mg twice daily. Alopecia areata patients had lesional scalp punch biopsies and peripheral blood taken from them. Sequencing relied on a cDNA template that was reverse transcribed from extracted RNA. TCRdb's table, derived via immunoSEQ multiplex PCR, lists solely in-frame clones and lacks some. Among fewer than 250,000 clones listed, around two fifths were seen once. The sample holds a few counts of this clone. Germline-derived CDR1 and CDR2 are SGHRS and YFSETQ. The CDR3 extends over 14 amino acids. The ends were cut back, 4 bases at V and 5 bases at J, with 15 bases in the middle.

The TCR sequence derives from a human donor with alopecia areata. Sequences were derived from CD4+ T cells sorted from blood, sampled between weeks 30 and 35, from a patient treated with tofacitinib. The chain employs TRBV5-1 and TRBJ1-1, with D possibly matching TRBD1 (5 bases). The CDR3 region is CASSSGTTRTEAFF. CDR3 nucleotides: TGCGCCAGCAGCAGTGGGACCACGAGGACTGAAGCTTTCTTT.